The rows below give T cell receptor beta chains drawn from one sample of a study of blood T cell repertoires in COVID-19. TCRdb's table, derived via immunoSEQ multiplex PCR, lists solely in-frame clones and lacks some. This sample has fewer than 500,000 clones, with more than 75% found just once. Input material: peripheral blood. Receptors originate from a human donor with acute or convalescent COVID-19. The donor label of this sample is uncertain. Each CDR3 is given with its conserved first and last residue. D genes are given only for firm matches. For some rows the clone size is stated as once, few or many, or as a class when expanded; others skip it.

clone size: NA; V gene: TRBV28; D gene: NA; J gene: TRBJ1-2; CDR3 protein: CASSTGLNYGYTF; CDR3 DNA: TGTGCCAGCAGTACCGGACTAAACTATGGCTACACCTTC
clone size: few; V gene: TRBV6-4; D gene: NA; J gene: TRBJ2-1; CDR3 protein: CASSDSPGAYNEQFF; CDR3 DNA: TGTGCCAGCAGTGACTCCCCAGGGGCCTACAATGAGCAGTTCTTC
clone size: NA; V gene: TRBV6-2/TRBV6-3; D gene: NA; J gene: TRBJ2-1; CDR3 protein: CASSSSGTISYNEQFF; CDR3 DNA: TGTGCCAGCAGTTCGAGCGGTACCATCTCCTACAATGAGCAGTTCTTC
clone size: NA; V gene: TRBV3-1/TRBV3-2; D gene: NA; J gene: TRBJ1-2; CDR3 protein: CASTIWSRDNYGYTF; CDR3 DNA: TGTGCCAGCACCATATGGAGTCGCGACAACTATGGCTACACCTTC
clone size: once; V gene: TRBV7-2; D gene: TRBD2; J gene: TRBJ2-2; CDR3 protein: CASSLMSSTSGTSTGELFF; CDR3 DNA: TGTGCCAGCAGCTTAATGTCCTCGACTAGCGGGACGAGTACCGGGGAGCTGTTTTTT
clone size: few; V gene: TRBV27; D gene: NA; J gene: TRBJ2-2; CDR3 protein: CASSITDPRAGELFF; CDR3 DNA: TGTGCCAGCAGTATAACAGATCCCAGGGCCGGGGAGCTGTTTTTT
clone size: NA; V gene: TRBV7-2; D gene: TRBD1; J gene: TRBJ1-2; CDR3 protein: CASSLGDRGVGGYTF; CDR3 DNA: TGTGCCAGCAGCTTGGGGGACAGGGGCGTGGGTGGCTACACCTTC
clone size: NA; V gene: TRBV30; D gene: NA; J gene: TRBJ2-1; CDR3 protein: CAWSPGSYNEQFF; CDR3 DNA: TGTGCCTGGAGTCCCGGGTCCTACAATGAGCAGTTCTTC
clone size: NA; V gene: TRBV2; D gene: NA; J gene: TRBJ2-2; CDR3 protein: CASRSQGFTGELFF; CDR3 DNA: TGTGCCAGCAGATCCCAGGGCTTCACCGGGGAGCTGTTTTTT
clone size: NA; V gene: TRBV27; D gene: TRBD1; J gene: TRBJ1-6; CDR3 protein: CASRPLDRGQNSPLHF; CDR3 DNA: TGTGCCAGCAGGCCTCTCGACAGGGGACAAAATTCACCCCTCCACTTT
clone size: NA; V gene: TRBV5-4; D gene: NA; J gene: TRBJ1-1; CDR3 protein: CASRRAPHRAGEAFF; CDR3 DNA: TGTGCCAGCAGACGGGCGCCCCACAGGGCCGGTGAAGCTTTCTTT
clone size: few; V gene: TRBV11-2; D gene: NA; J gene: TRBJ1-4; CDR3 protein: CASSLTRGSAEKLFF; CDR3 DNA: TGTGCCAGCAGCCTGACCCGGGGGTCTGCGGAAAAACTGTTTTTT
clone size: NA; V gene: TRBV5-1; D gene: TRBD1; J gene: TRBJ1-4; CDR3 protein: CASRPGQGREKLFF; CDR3 DNA: TGCGCCAGCCGACCGGGACAGGGGAGGGAAAAACTGTTTTTT
clone size: NA; V gene: TRBV2; D gene: NA; J gene: TRBJ1-4; CDR3 protein: CASREGRGNEKLFF; CDR3 DNA: TGTGCCAGCAGGGAGGGCAGAGGAAATGAAAAACTGTTTTTT
clone size: NA; V gene: TRBV3-1/TRBV3-2; D gene: NA; J gene: TRBJ2-5; CDR3 protein: CASRGQRIQETQYF; CDR3 DNA: TGTGCCAGCAGAGGCCAGCGAATACAAGAGACCCAGTACTTC
clone size: NA; V gene: TRBV18; D gene: NA; J gene: TRBJ1-1; CDR3 protein: CASSPQGYAEAFF; CDR3 DNA: TGTGCCAGCTCACCTCAGGGATACGCTGAAGCTTTCTTT
clone size: NA; V gene: TRBV7-9; D gene: NA; J gene: TRBJ1-1; CDR3 protein: CASSLIVNTEAFF; CDR3 DNA: TGTGCCAGCAGCTTAATCGTGAACACTGAAGCTTTCTTT
clone size: NA; V gene: TRBV28; D gene: NA; J gene: TRBJ1-2; CDR3 protein: CASSPPVRDGYTF; CDR3 DNA: TGTGCCAGCAGCCCACCCGTCAGGGATGGCTACACCTTC
clone size: NA; V gene: TRBV28; D gene: TRBD1; J gene: TRBJ1-2; CDR3 protein: CASSPGQFHYGYTF; CDR3 DNA: TGTGCCAGCAGTCCGGGACAGTTTCACTATGGCTACACCTTC
clone size: once; V gene: TRBV6-5; D gene: NA; J gene: TRBJ2-3; CDR3 protein: CASSPGLEGGHTQYF; CDR3 DNA: TGTGCCAGCAGTCCCGGTTTGGAGGGAGGACATACGCAGTATTTT
clone size: NA; V gene: TRBV28; D gene: NA; J gene: TRBJ1-1; CDR3 protein: CASHPGGPKNTEAFF; CDR3 DNA: TGTGCCAGCCACCCGGGGGGGCCGAAGAACACTGAAGCTTTCTTT
clone size: NA; V gene: TRBV27; D gene: NA; J gene: TRBJ1-1; CDR3 protein: CASSLLGARGLSEAFF; CDR3 DNA: TGTGCCAGCAGTTTATTGGGGGCCAGGGGTTTGTCTGAAGCTTTCTTT
clone size: NA; V gene: TRBV5-1; D gene: TRBD2; J gene: TRBJ2-7; CDR3 protein: CASSLAHAGGNYEQYF; CDR3 DNA: TGCGCCAGCAGCTTGGCCCACGCGGGAGGGAATTACGAGCAGTACTTC
clone size: NA; V gene: TRBV6-5; D gene: TRBD1; J gene: TRBJ2-2; CDR3 protein: CASRGQGNTGELFF; CDR3 DNA: TGTGCCAGCAGGGGACAGGGTAACACCGGGGAGCTGTTTTTT
clone size: NA; V gene: TRBV14; D gene: NA; J gene: TRBJ2-3; CDR3 protein: CASSQDLPPDTQYF; CDR3 DNA: TGTGCCAGCAGCCAAGATCTCCCCCCAGATACGCAGTATTTT
clone size: once; V gene: TRBV5-1; D gene: TRBD1; J gene: TRBJ1-2; CDR3 protein: CASSAQQGASGYTF; CDR3 DNA: TGCGCCAGCAGCGCCCAACAGGGGGCGTCTGGCTACACCTTC
clone size: NA; V gene: TRBV2; D gene: TRBD1; J gene: TRBJ2-7; CDR3 protein: CASSAWRQGVYEQYF; CDR3 DNA: TGTGCCAGCAGTGCGTGGCGACAGGGGGTCTACGAGCAGTACTTC
clone size: NA; V gene: TRBV11-2; D gene: NA; J gene: TRBJ2-7; CDR3 protein: CASTLGGEGTYEQYF; CDR3 DNA: TGTGCCAGCACCCTAGGGGGGGAAGGGACCTACGAGCAGTACTTC
clone size: NA; V gene: TRBV30; D gene: TRBD2; J gene: TRBJ2-7; CDR3 protein: CVWSVMGPRKASGTREQYF; CDR3 DNA: TGTGTCTGGAGTGTAATGGGCCCACGGAAGGCGAGCGGGACGCGCGAGCAGTACTTC
clone size: few; V gene: TRBV10-3; D gene: NA; J gene: TRBJ1-3; CDR3 protein: CAISESGIIGNTIYF; CDR3 DNA: TGTGCCATCAGTGAGTCCGGGATAATTGGAAACACCATATATTTT
clone size: once; V gene: TRBV9; D gene: TRBD1; J gene: TRBJ2-2; CDR3 protein: CASRRGTEITGELFF; CDR3 DNA: TGTGCCAGCAGACGAGGGACAGAAATCACCGGGGAGCTGTTTTTT
clone size: NA; V gene: TRBV6-5; D gene: NA; J gene: TRBJ1-1; CDR3 protein: CASSYSSWGRDTEAFF; CDR3 DNA: TGTGCCAGCAGTTACTCGAGTTGGGGGCGGGACACTGAAGCTTTCTTT
clone size: NA; V gene: TRBV3-1/TRBV3-2; D gene: NA; J gene: TRBJ2-3; CDR3 protein: CASSQPPTDTQYF; CDR3 DNA: TGTGCCAGCAGCCAACCTCCTACAGATACGCAGTATTTT
clone size: NA; V gene: TRBV4-2; D gene: TRBD2; J gene: TRBJ2-7; CDR3 protein: CASSQDARTSSEQYF; CDR3 DNA: TGTGCCAGCAGCCAAGATGCACGGACTAGCAGCGAGCAGTACTTC
clone size: NA; V gene: TRBV3-1/TRBV3-2; D gene: NA; J gene: TRBJ2-1; CDR3 protein: CASSQLAGQFF; CDR3 DNA: TGTGCCAGCAGCCAACTAGCAGGGCAGTTCTTC
clone size: NA; V gene: TRBV7-8; D gene: TRBD1; J gene: TRBJ2-5; CDR3 protein: CASSSGQPQETQYF; CDR3 DNA: TGTGCCAGCAGCTCGGGACAGCCTCAAGAGACCCAGTACTTC
clone size: NA; V gene: TRBV3-1/TRBV3-2; D gene: NA; J gene: TRBJ1-6; CDR3 protein: CASSQQPTDLWTVHPPLHF; CDR3 DNA: TGTGCCAGCAGCCAACAACCGACTGATTTATGGACAGTCCACCCACCCCTCCACTTT
clone size: NA; V gene: TRBV18; D gene: TRBD2; J gene: TRBJ2-7; CDR3 protein: CASSPLGSGGAYEQYF; CDR3 DNA: TGTGCCAGCTCACCATTGGGAAGCGGGGGAGCCTACGAGCAGTACTTC
clone size: few; V gene: TRBV6-5; D gene: NA; J gene: TRBJ1-5; CDR3 protein: CASRRLGGNQPQHF; CDR3 DNA: TGTGCCAGCAGGCGACTAGGAGGCAATCAGCCCCAGCATTTT
clone size: NA; V gene: TRBV5-1; D gene: TRBD1; J gene: TRBJ1-1; CDR3 protein: CASSKHRQGTEAFF; CDR3 DNA: TGCGCCAGCAGCAAACATCGACAGGGCACTGAAGCTTTCTTT
clone size: NA; V gene: TRBV5-1; D gene: TRBD2; J gene: TRBJ2-1; CDR3 protein: CASSLNGLEGSYNEQFF; CDR3 DNA: TGCGCCAGCAGCCTGAACGGACTAGAAGGGTCCTACAATGAGCAGTTCTTC
clone size: few; V gene: TRBV28; D gene: TRBD1; J gene: TRBJ1-2; CDR3 protein: CASRRDRGAGYTF; CDR3 DNA: TGTGCCAGCCGACGGGACAGGGGTGCCGGCTACACCTTC
clone size: once; V gene: TRBV18; D gene: TRBD2; J gene: TRBJ2-1; CDR3 protein: CASSLAGGTPYNEQFF; CDR3 DNA: TGTGCCAGCTCATTAGCGGGAGGTACTCCCTACAATGAGCAGTTCTTC
clone size: NA; V gene: TRBV25-1; D gene: NA; J gene: TRBJ1-1; CDR3 protein: CASSAGGWAFF; CDR3 DNA: TGTGCCAGCAGTGCCGGAGGGTGGGCTTTCTTT